The sequence of this T cell receptor beta chain was determined in a study of T cells in Graves' hyperthyroidism and ophthalmopathy (dated by TCRdb to the late 2010s). Regarding the complete study: Peripheral blood samples were taken at the time of initial diagnosis, prior to any treatment. To identify TCR V-J signatures that set the groups apart, the researchers used a discovery cohort of about a hundred patients, made up of approximately 43 with Graves' ophthalmopathy and 57 with stable Graves' hyperthyroidism. Whether ophthalmopathy could be predicted prospectively was tested in an independent validation cohort made up of roughly 19 hyperthyroidism patients plus 17 patients who later progressed to ophthalmopathy. The roughly 90 discovery patients were divided at random into training and test sets in a 7:3 ratio. In addition, the study compared T-cell repertoires in thyroid tissue and in blood from roughly six Graves' hyperthyroidism patients. After blood sampling, hyperthyroidism patients were treated with methimazole at a starting dose of 30 mg daily, and ophthalmopathy patients were treated with high-dose intravenous methylprednisolone. The paper reports TCR Vbeta CDR3 sequencing of approximately 140 peripheral blood samples: 43 ophthalmopathy, about 75 hyperthyroidism and 17 progressor patients. What the study reported, not specific to this receptor: No statistical method was used to fix the sample size in advance, and group allocation was not hidden from the investigators. Most expanded thyroid clonotypes (frequency above 0.001) were also detected in blood, suggesting blood repertoires may reflect thyroid immune responses. A model built on a 13 V-J signature distinguished ophthalmopathy from stable hyperthyroidism, reaching around 87% sensitivity and around 81% specificity in cross-validation and 80%/75% in testing. In validation, the model predicted progression to ophthalmopathy a median of about 6.5 months before onset, with 70% to 71% sensitivity and roughly 73% specificity.

The TCR beta CDR3 regions were amplified from the RNA transcripts. A first-round RT-PCR of the TCR CDR3 used the HTBI primer set with the Qiagen OneStep RT-PCR kit. The libraries were constructed in a second round of multiplex PCR and then size-selected and purified. Libraries were sequenced paired-end with 100 bp reads on an Illumina HiSeq2000. Regarding the original processing steps: SOAPnuke was used to process the raw data, with reads discarded if the reads contained adapters or uncalled bases, had a mean Phred below 15, or lacked an exact constant-primer or identifier match. COPE v1.2.5 was used to merge high-quality paired reads, and clonotypes were defined as unique nucleotide sequences. Clonotypes were aligned to IMGT TRBV, TRBD and TRBJ reference segments using MiTCR v1.1. The analysis included only V-J combinations with a frequency above 0.0001, which together covered 99% to 99.2% of the repertoires. A TCS score was defined as the ratio of F50 (clonal expansion) to E x V (chaos), with BLOSUM62-based TCRdist applied between CDR3 peptides within each V-J. Welch's t-statistics and random forest reduced fewer than 550 V-J features to 10 to 15, which were used in a naive Bayes classifier (R e1071). TCRdb reran the public reads through fastp at Q25 and MiXCR, keeping productive beta chains. Each CDR3 protein appears once, grouped with its most common genes and DNA. TCRdb's processing, not the study's, gives the V and J calls here. This sample comprises hundreds of thousands of distinct CDR3 sequences, less than 15% of them detected only once. The biggest ten clones account for approximately 15% of the sample.

Graves' hyperthyroidism was defined as stable when no progression to ophthalmopathy occurred over 18 months of follow-up. The hyperthyroidism patients were between 18 and 65 years old and newly diagnosed, with a disease duration of less than 2 months. Patients with uncontrolled infections, other autoimmune diseases, pregnancy or lactation were excluded. Diagnoses were based on clinical symptoms, serum thyroxine and TRAb, thyroid ultrasound and orbital computed tomography. Ficoll-Paque density gradient centrifugation was used to isolate PBMCs from approximately 10 ml of fresh peripheral blood. Total RNA was extracted using Trizol reagent, and RNA quality was assessed on an Agilent 2100 Bioanalyzer. The CDR3 has 14 amino acids, counting the end cysteine and phenylalanine. Left in the record is the CDR3 DNA by itself, 42 bases read in frame from the first base. As encoded in the germline V gene (reference sequence), CDR1 is MNHEY while CDR2 is SMNVEV. V is clipped by 4 bases and J by 0 bases, and the sequence between their germline boundaries is 9 bases long.

The table lists this clonotype with many counts. What this receptor recognizes is not known. Qualities for individual bases were not recorded, and no much larger clone is one base off. Sequenced: blood. The chain employs TRBV27 and TRBJ1-1; a tentative D call is TRBD1 (6 bases match). This TCR derives from a woman between 35 and 50 years old with Graves' hyperthyroidism. DNA sequence: TGTGCCAGCAGTTCCAGGGGAATGAACACTGAAGCTTTCTTT. The encoded protein is CASSSRGMNTEAFF.